The next 15 T cell receptor beta chains were all read from a single sample in a study of cytomegalovirus exposure and HLA in healthy donors. A multiplex PCR was run with 60 Vbeta primers and 13 Jbeta primers. Generated by immunoSEQ multiplex PCR, the TCRdb table keeps only in-frame clones and is missing some. The data contain around 65,000 clones, around 80% of them seen just once; the ten biggest clones take up about 7.4%. Input material: PBMCs. These receptors all stem from a woman in her twenties or thirties in good health and CMV-seropositive.

This clone came up once. Other DNA sequences from this sample encode an identical CDR3 as well. CDR3 sequence reads: CASSFLTASYEQYF. The CDR3 nucleotides are TGCGCCAGCAGCTTCCTGACAGCATCCTACGAGCAGTACTTC. This rearrangement joins TRBV5-1 to TRBJ2-7; D perhaps matches TRBD1 (5 bases). V lost 2 bases and J 1 base, leaving 10 bases between the germline ends. This CDR3 comprises 14 residues. Germline V gene sequence: CDR1 SGHRS, CDR2 YFSETQ.

The chain links TRBV6-1 to TRBJ1-1, with D unclear. The CDR3 is made up of 13 amino acids. Trimming took 2 bases from V and 3 from J, leaving 7 bases between them. Germline loops: CDR1 MNHNS, CDR2 SASEGT. CDR3 residues: CASSETGYTEAFF. CDR3 nucleotide sequence: TGTGCCAGCAGTGAAACGGGGTACACTGAAGCTTTCTTT.

The chain's CDR3 is CASRGQIYGYTF. In DNA, the CDR3 is TGTGCCAGCAGGGGACAGATATATGGCTACACCTTC. This chain links TRBV7-2 with TRBJ1-2, with 7 bases identical to TRBD1. CDR3 length: 12 residues. Looked up from germline, CDR1 is SGHTA and CDR2 is FQGNSA. V lost 6 bases and J lost 5; bases outside the gene matches: 3.

This clone was recorded once. V is TRBV11-2 and J is TRBJ1-2; D is uncertain. The CDR3 totals 17 residues. The germline V gene encodes CDR1 SGHAT and CDR2 FQNNGV. Trimming left V 3 bases short and J 0 bases short, with 17 bases between. DNA for the CDR3: TGTGCCAGCAGCTTCGGAGTCCTACTCCAAACTAACTATGGCTACACCTTC. Protein product: CASSFGVLLQTNYGYTF.

This sequence joins TRBV28 and TRBJ1-5, with no clear D. From germline, CDR1 is MDHEN and CDR2 SYDVKM. The CDR3 totals 12 residues. Between the trimmed V and J ends, which lost 2 bases and 15 bases, there was a span of 14 bases. The CDR3 DNA reads TGTGCCAGCAGTTTAACGGGTTGCCAAGGGCATTTT. It encodes CASSLTGCQGHF.

V usage is TRBV5-6 and J usage is TRBJ2-3; 10 bases are a match to TRBD1. J lost 3 bases, V lost 1 base, and 2 bases had no gene match. This CDR3 region has 15 residues. The V gene's germline CDR1 is SGHDT and CDR2 YYEEEE. In DNA form, the CDR3 reads TGTGCCAGCAGCTTGTCGGGACAGGGGACAGATACGCAGTATTTT. Encoded protein: CASSLSGQGTDTQYF.

The chain uses TRBV10-3 and TRBJ2-2; maybe TRBD2 (5 bases). V lost 9 bases to trimming and J lost 6 bases, with 17 bases between them. CDR1 and CDR2 from the germline V gene are ENHRY and SYGVKD. The CDR3 is made up of 14 amino acids. CDR3 sequence reads: CAISSRGDPGELFF. In DNA form, the CDR3 reads TGTGCCATTAGTAGCCGGGGAGACCCCGGGGAGCTGTTTTTT.

The CDR3 is CASSSPSGSGWEQYF. The CDR3 nucleotides read TGTGCCAGCAGTTCCCCAAGCGGTTCTGGTTGGGAGCAGTACTTC. J is TRBJ2-7 and V is TRBV28; D possibly corresponds to TRBD2 (5 bases). Germline lookup yields CDR1 MDHEN and CDR2 SYDVKM. The CDR3 runs 15 residues. V lost 4 bases and J lost 7, with 20 bases in between.

The chain employs TRBV5-1 and TRBJ1-1; D uncertain. The CDR3 contains 13 residues. In germline, CDR1 is SGHRS, CDR2 YFSETQ. Deletions cut 2 bases from V and 1 base from J, with 6 bases between. The DNA for the CDR3 is TGCGCCAGCAGCTTTAACAGGAACACTGAAGCTTTCTTT. Its translation is CASSFNRNTEAFF.

The chain employs TRBV28 and TRBJ1-1; D gene ambiguous. This CDR3 has 14 amino acids. Trimming took 6 bases from V and 1 from J, leaving 12 bases between them. Germline CDR1 MDHEN, CDR2 SYDVKM. CDR3 DNA sequence: TGTGCCAGCAGGAGGGAGCCTCGGAACACTGAAGCTTTCTTT. Residues: CASRREPRNTEAFF.

This clone was detected only once. The gene calls are TRBV9 and TRBJ1-1; D ambiguous. The CDR3 length is 14 residues. Trimming removed 0 bases at V and 6 bases at J, with 12 bases between. In germline, CDR1 is SGDLS, CDR2 YYNGEE. The DNA of the CDR3 is TGTGCCAGCAGCGTAGACGGAGGGAATCCTGAAGCTTTCTTT. This encodes CASSVDGGNPEAFF. The whole variable domain, filled in from reference TRBV9 and TRBJ1-1, reads DSGVTQTPKHLITATGQRVTLRCSPRSGDLSVYWYQQSLDQGLQFLIQYYNGEERAKGNILERFSAQQFPDLHSELNLSSLELGDSALYFCASSVDGGNPEAFFGQGTRLTVV.

The CDR3 region has the DNA TGTGCCAGCAGTGGGATTCTAGCGGGAGACGAGCAGTTCTTC. Translation gives CASSGILAGDEQFF. This chain uses TRBV25-1 with TRBJ2-1, with 10 positions matching TRBD2. V lost 4 bases to trimming and J lost 10 bases; unmatched junction nucleotides: 7. Germline V gene data show CDR1 as MGHDK and CDR2 as SYGVNS. The CDR3 length is 14 residues.

The chain links TRBV5-1 to TRBJ2-3; a weak D match, TRBD1 (6 bases). This CDR3 contains 13 residues. V dropped 0 bases and J dropped 7 bases, with 9 bases sitting between them. Looked up from germline, CDR1 is SGHRS and CDR2 is YFSETQ. The CDR3 sequence is CASSLEGDNTQYF. In nucleotides, the CDR3 is TGCGCCAGCAGCTTGGAGGGGGACAATACGCAGTATTTT.

This chain uses TRBV11-2 with TRBJ1-2, with D tentatively TRBD1 (6 bases). The germline V gene encodes CDR1 SGHAT and CDR2 FQNNGV. V was pared by 5 bases and J by 7 bases, with 20 bases between. CDR3 length equals 15 residues. For the CDR3, the DNA is TGTGCCAGCAGCCCAGCCCCCACAGGGAAGAGTGGCTACACCTTC. It translates to CASSPAPTGKSGYTF.

The rearrangement uses TRBV7-9 and TRBJ2-5; D is undetermined. V was clipped by 1 base and J by 4 bases, with 10 bases between them. CDR1 SEHNR and CDR2 FQNEAQ come from the germline V gene (reference sequence). This CDR3 has 14 residues. The CDR3 loop is CASSLDRLRETQYF. Written as DNA, the CDR3 is TGTGCCAGCAGCTTAGACCGACTTAGAGAGACCCAGTACTTC.